This is a list of T cell receptor beta chains from one sample in a study of blood T cell repertoires in COVID-19. The repertoire was sequenced with immunoSEQ multiplex PCR; TCRdb's copy has only in-frame clones and lacks some. The sample has 200,000 or so clones; around nine tenths are singletons. Sample: peripheral blood. These receptors came from a woman in her forties who had recovered from COVID-19. The CDR3 runs from the conserved cysteine through the conserved F or W. A D gene is named only where the DNA matches it firmly. Some rows have no size entry. The others give once, few or many, or a class for an expanded clone.

size: NA
J: TRBJ2-7
V: TRBV7-2
D: TRBD2
CDR3: CASSSTSGPYEQYF
DNA: TGTGCCAGCAGCTCCACTAGCGGTCCCTACGAGCAGTACTTC

size: NA
J: TRBJ1-6
V: TRBV23-1
D: NA
CDR3: CASTPPGDSPLHF
DNA: TGCGCCAGCACCCCCCCAGGGGATTCACCCCTCCACTTT

size: NA
J: TRBJ2-3
V: TRBV6-6
D: NA
CDR3: CASSYSSYTQYF
DNA: TGTGCCAGCAGTTACTCCTCCTATACGCAGTATTTT

size: few
J: TRBJ2-2
V: TRBV20-1
D: NA
CDR3: CSASGGRERTGELFF
DNA: TGCAGTGCTAGTGGGGGGCGGGAGCGCACCGGGGAGCTGTTTTTT

size: few
J: TRBJ2-7
V: TRBV6-2/TRBV6-3
D: NA
CDR3: CASSYFKGVSYEQYF
DNA: TGTGCCAGCAGTTACTTCAAGGGAGTCTCATACGAGCAGTACTTC

size: NA
J: TRBJ2-1
V: TRBV4-3
D: TRBD2
CDR3: CASSLKRDYNEQFF
DNA: TGCGCCAGCAGCCTTAAGCGGGACTACAATGAGCAGTTCTTC

size: NA
J: TRBJ1-5
V: TRBV2
D: NA
CDR3: CASRHGQQSNQPQHF
DNA: TGTGCCAGCAGACACGGACAGCAGAGCAATCAGCCCCAGCATTTT

size: NA
J: TRBJ2-5
V: TRBV6-2/TRBV6-3
D: NA
CDR3: CASSIMAEETQYF
DNA: TGTGCCAGCAGTATTATGGCCGAAGAGACCCAGTACTTC

size: few
J: TRBJ1-1
V: TRBV5-8
D: TRBD1
CDR3: CASSLNRGLNTEAFF
DNA: TGTGCCAGCAGCTTAAACAGGGGATTGAACACTGAAGCTTTCTTT

size: once
J: TRBJ2-1
V: TRBV10-1
D: TRBD2
CDR3: CASTLDLGGGRAEQFF
DNA: TGCGCCAGCACCTTAGACCTGGGGGGAGGGCGGGCTGAGCAGTTCTTC

size: NA
J: TRBJ2-7
V: TRBV7-8
D: TRBD1
CDR3: CASSLVGGQGFDEQYF
DNA: TGTGCCAGCAGCTTAGTAGGGGGACAGGGGTTCGACGAGCAGTACTTC

size: few
J: TRBJ1-2
V: TRBV27
D: NA
CDR3: CASSYSPGTASPTAF
DNA: TGTGCCAGCAGTTACTCCCCGGGAACCGCCTCTCCTACGGCCTTC

size: NA
J: TRBJ2-7
V: TRBV12-3/TRBV12-4
D: NA
CDR3: CASSLVIYEQYF
DNA: TGTGCCAGCAGTTTAGTCATTTACGAGCAGTACTTC

size: NA
J: TRBJ2-3
V: TRBV6-5
D: TRBD1
CDR3: CASSYSGQGADTQYF
DNA: TGTGCCAGCAGTTACTCGGGACAGGGAGCAGATACGCAGTATTTT

size: NA
J: TRBJ1-2
V: TRBV12-3/TRBV12-4
D: NA
CDR3: CASLRYNYGYTF
DNA: TGTGCCAGCCTCCGGTACAACTATGGCTACACCTTC

size: NA
J: TRBJ1-4
V: TRBV30
D: NA
CDR3: CAWSVQSNEKLFF
DNA: TGTGCCTGGAGTGTACAGAGTAATGAAAAACTGTTTTTT

size: NA
J: TRBJ1-5
V: TRBV11-2
D: NA
CDR3: CASSAGQFSNQPQHF
DNA: TGTGCCAGCAGCGCAGGACAGTTTAGCAATCAGCCCCAGCATTTT

size: NA
J: TRBJ2-7
V: TRBV27
D: TRBD1
CDR3: CASTRSGTADYEQYF
DNA: TGTGCCAGCACGCGGTCCGGGACAGCGGACTACGAGCAGTACTTC

size: few
J: TRBJ2-7
V: TRBV18
D: TRBD2
CDR3: CASSPTSGSGEQYF
DNA: TGTGCCAGCTCACCTACTAGCGGGAGTGGTGAGCAGTACTTC

size: NA
J: TRBJ1-2
V: TRBV7-9
D: TRBD1
CDR3: CASNRQGGYTF
DNA: TGTGCCAGCAACCGACAGGGAGGCTACACCTTC

size: NA
J: TRBJ1-1
V: TRBV18
D: NA
CDR3: CASSQEQGTDAEAFF
DNA: TGTGCCAGCTCACAGGAACAGGGAACGGATGCTGAAGCTTTCTTT

size: NA
J: TRBJ2-5
V: TRBV24-1
D: TRBD2
CDR3: CATSDSGEGLQETQYF
DNA: TGTGCCACCAGTGATTCTGGGGAGGGACTCCAAGAGACCCAGTACTTC

size: NA
J: TRBJ2-5
V: TRBV19
D: TRBD2
CDR3: CASRFRRSSGRKETQYF
DNA: TGTGCCAGTAGATTCCGACGGTCTAGCGGGAGGAAGGAGACCCAGTACTTC

size: NA
J: TRBJ1-5
V: TRBV18
D: NA
CDR3: CASSPREGNQPQHF
DNA: TGTGCCAGCTCGCCGCGAGAGGGCAATCAGCCCCAGCATTTT

size: once
J: TRBJ2-3
V: TRBV11-2
D: NA
CDR3: CASNVIPTSSTDTQYF
DNA: TGTGCCAGCAATGTAATACCCACTTCTAGCACAGATACGCAGTATTTT

size: many
J: TRBJ1-4
V: TRBV3-1/TRBV3-2
D: NA
CDR3: CASSHALVGRGPANEKLFF
DNA: TGTGCCAGCAGCCACGCCCTGGTGGGGCGGGGGCCGGCTAATGAAAAACTGTTTTTT

size: once
J: TRBJ2-1
V: TRBV7-9
D: TRBD2
CDR3: CASSAPGLAGLNEQFF
DNA: TGTGCCAGCAGCGCCCCCGGGCTAGCGGGGCTCAATGAGCAGTTCTTC

size: NA
J: TRBJ1-5
V: TRBV3-1/TRBV3-2
D: NA
CDR3: CASSPAETGQPQHF
DNA: TGTGCCAGCAGCCCAGCTGAAACAGGTCAGCCCCAGCATTTT

size: NA
J: TRBJ2-3
V: TRBV11-2
D: TRBD2
CDR3: CASSLLSSGSTDTQYF
DNA: TGTGCCAGCAGCTTATTGTCTAGCGGCTCCACAGATACGCAGTATTTT

size: NA
J: TRBJ2-1
V: TRBV30
D: TRBD2
CDR3: CAWSVVGAGDSNEQFF
DNA: TGTGCCTGGAGTGTCGTTGGAGCGGGAGACTCGAATGAGCAGTTCTTC

size: NA
J: TRBJ1-4
V: TRBV28
D: NA
CDR3: CAIQRGSDEKLFF
DNA: TGTGCCATCCAACGGGGGTCGGATGAAAAACTGTTTTTT

size: NA
J: TRBJ1-6
V: TRBV18
D: TRBD1
CDR3: CASSPTGVLGSPLHF
DNA: TGTGCCAGCTCACCGACAGGGGTGCTTGGATCACCCCTCCACTTT

size: NA
J: TRBJ2-1
V: TRBV30
D: TRBD2
CDR3: CAWSVAGGANEQFF
DNA: TGTGCCTGGAGTGTTGCGGGAGGGGCCAATGAGCAGTTCTTC

size: NA
J: TRBJ2-1
V: TRBV10-3
D: NA
CDR3: CAISEGTSSYNEQFF
DNA: TGTGCCATCAGTGAAGGGACTTCCTCCTACAATGAGCAGTTCTTC

size: NA
J: TRBJ2-2
V: TRBV6-1
D: NA
CDR3: CASSGPIGAVGTGELFF
DNA: TGTGCCAGCAGTGGGCCGATTGGTGCGGTTGGCACCGGGGAGCTGTTTTTT

size: NA
J: TRBJ2-2
V: TRBV7-9
D: TRBD1
CDR3: CASSTRQGNTGELFF
DNA: TGTGCCAGCAGCACTAGACAGGGTAACACCGGGGAGCTGTTTTTT

size: NA
J: TRBJ2-2
V: TRBV6-5
D: TRBD2
CDR3: CASRSGRGTGELFF
DNA: TGTGCCAGCCGAAGCGGGAGAGGGACCGGGGAGCTGTTTTTT

size: NA
J: TRBJ1-1
V: TRBV7-9
D: NA
CDR3: CASSPVSRDTEAFF
DNA: TGTGCCAGCAGCCCAGTGAGTCGGGACACTGAAGCTTTCTTT

size: NA
J: TRBJ2-7
V: TRBV24-1
D: TRBD1
CDR3: CATSDGTGISYEQYF
DNA: TGTGCCACCAGTGACGGGACAGGGATCTCCTACGAGCAGTACTTC

size: NA
J: TRBJ1-5
V: TRBV28
D: NA
CDR3: CASRGTVGNQPQHF
DNA: TGTGCCAGCAGAGGGACTGTGGGCAATCAGCCCCAGCATTTT

size: once
J: TRBJ1-1
V: TRBV5-1
D: NA
CDR3: CASSSLTGRDTEAFF
DNA: TGCGCCAGCAGCTCCTTAACAGGGAGGGACACTGAAGCTTTCTTT

size: NA
J: TRBJ1-1
V: TRBV27
D: NA
CDR3: CASSLDSQVTSRNTEAFF
DNA: TGTGCCAGCAGTTTAGATTCACAGGTCACATCCCGGAACACTGAAGCTTTCTTT